This note documents a single TCR beta chain sequence. This sample was taken from a study of technical replicates of blood from a handful of donors. Trimming removed 2 bases at V and 6 bases at J, with 14 bases between. Germline-derived CDR1 and CDR2 are SGHRS and YFSETQ. The CDR3 length is 14 residues. Only in-frame clones appear in the TCRdb table, and some are missing; sequencing was by immunoSEQ multiplex PCR. The sample has more than 45,000 clones, 91% seen once. The receptor was derived from a human donor in good health. Some clones in this sample may be carry-over from other donors' samples. V and J are TRBV5-1 and TRBJ1-2; D perhaps matches TRBD1 (6 bases). The specimen sequenced was PBMCs. CDR3 amino acids: CASSLRGGKDGYTF. DNA of the CDR3: TGCGCCAGCAGCTTAAGGGGGGGGAAGGATGGCTACACCTTC.